These 27 T cell receptor beta chains came from one sample sequenced in a study of blood T cell repertoires in COVID-19. Some clones are missing from TCRdb's copy, which holds only in-frame ones; the method was immunoSEQ multiplex PCR. The data contain around 70,000 clones, about nine tenths of them seen just once; the ten biggest clones take up 1.4% to 1.5%. The sequenced sample was peripheral blood. The receptors stem from a man in his fifties with acute or convalescent COVID-19.

In this sample, this clone turned up once. The CDR3 DNA reads as TGTGCCAGCAGTCCACTAGCGGGGGAAGAGACCCAGTACTTC. Residues: CASSPLAGEETQYF. The chain is built from TRBV2 and TRBJ2-5, with 11 bases matching TRBD2. Germline loops: CDR1 SNHLY, CDR2 FYNNEI. The CDR3 spans 14 residues. Trimming cost V 5 bases and J 3 bases; bases outside gene matches: 2.

V and J are TRBV9 and TRBJ1-3; D gene ambiguous. The CDR3 has 15 amino acids. V lost 0 bases, J lost 2 bases, and 9 bases lay in between. Germline V CDR1 and CDR2: SGDLS, YYNGEE. CDR3 residues: CASSVDGVPGNTIYF. CDR3 sequence (DNA): TGTGCCAGCAGCGTAGACGGGGTACCTGGAAACACCATATATTTT. The full variable domain, its missing parts supplied by reference TRBV9 and TRBJ1-3, is DSGVTQTPKHLITATGQRVTLRCSPRSGDLSVYWYQQSLDQGLQFLIQYYNGEERAKGNILERFSAQQFPDLHSELNLSSLELGDSALYFCASSVDGVPGNTIYFGEGSWLTVV.

The chain combines TRBV28 with TRBJ1-4; tentative D call: TRBD1 (6 bases). Germline CDR1 MDHEN, CDR2 SYDVKM. This CDR3 comprises 15 residues. V lost 5 bases, J lost 7 bases, and 17 bases lay in between. The CDR3 protein is CASSPRDRPVEKLFF. CDR3 nucleotides: TGTGCCAGCAGTCCACGAGACAGGCCCGTTGAAAAACTGTTTTTT.

This sequence joins TRBV6-1 and TRBJ1-3; no clear D. Germline CDR1 is MNHNS and CDR2 is SASEGT. V was shortened by 1 base and J by 4 bases, with 5 bases between the two germline ends. The CDR3 loop spans 13 amino acids. CDR3 residues: CASSEVRGNTIYF. As DNA, the CDR3 is TGTGCCAGCAGTGAAGTGCGGGGAAACACCATATATTTT.

The chain combines TRBV28 with TRBJ1-3; 9 bases fit TRBD1. CDR1 MDHEN and CDR2 SYDVKM come from the germline V gene. The CDR3 contains 17 residues. Losses at the gene ends were 6 bases for V and 0 bases for J; bases not matched to a gene: 9. CDR3 residues: CASSLTGQGLSGNTIYF. The CDR3 nucleotides read TGTGCCAGCAGCCTAACGGGACAGGGCCTCTCTGGAAACACCATATATTTT.

The genes are TRBV7-8 and TRBJ2-3; the match to TRBD1 covers 11 bases. The CDR3 loop spans 17 amino acids. Germline CDR1 and CDR2: SGHVS and FQNEAQ. V lost 0 bases to trimming and J lost 0 bases; unmatched junction nucleotides: 2. Here the CDR3 DNA reads TGTGCCAGCAGCTTAGCGGGACAGGGGGGTAGCACAGATACGCAGTATTTT. It yields the protein CASSLAGQGGSTDTQYF.

This clone has just one count. The chain combines TRBV7-9 with TRBJ2-7; tentatively, D is TRBD1 (8 bases). From germline, CDR1 is SEHNR and CDR2 FQNEAQ (reference sequence). The CDR3 contains 18 residues. V was cut by 2 bases and J by 0 bases, with 20 bases left in between. CDR3 in DNA: TGTGCCAGCAGCTTATACAGGGGAGGGGACAGGAGCTCCTACGAGCAGTACTTC. Translation: CASSLYRGGDRSSYEQYF. The variable domain in full, completed from reference TRBV7-9 and TRBJ2-7, reads DTGVSQNPRHKITKRGQNVTFRCDPISEHNRLYWYRQTLGQGPEFLTYFQNEAQLEKSRLLSDRFSAERPKGSFSTLEIQRTEQGDSAMYLCASSLYRGGDRSSYEQYFGPGTRLTVT.

The chain carries TRBV27 and TRBJ1-4, with a tentative D call TRBD1 (6 bases). Trimming took off 6 bases at V and 4 bases at J, with 18 bases between the two ends. In germline, CDR1 is MNHEY, CDR2 SMNVEV (reference sequence). The CDR3 spans 16 residues. CDR3 nucleotide sequence: TGTGCCAGCAGAAGTAAGGGGGTGCTATTTAATGAAAAACTGTTTTTT. As protein: CASRSKGVLFNEKLFF.

This rearrangement joins TRBV7-2 to TRBJ1-4, with D possibly being TRBD1 (6 bases). With 5 bases removed from V and 8 bases from J, the gap between germline ends came to 24 bases. The CDR3 covers 17 residues. Germline V CDR1 and CDR2: SGHTA, FQGNSA. The DNA for the CDR3 is TGTGCCAGCAGCCCTACAGGGATCAGTCTCACAGGGGAAAAACTGTTTTTT. It codes for CASSPTGISLTGEKLFF.

The chain recombines TRBV19 with TRBJ1-6, with D possibly matching TRBD1 (5 bases). Germline V gives CDR1 LNHDA, CDR2 SQIVND (reference sequence). V shed 7 bases and J shed 7 bases, with 14 bases lying between them. The CDR3 length is 14 residues. CDR3 region: CASMETGRNSPLHF. Written as DNA, the CDR3 is TGTGCCAGTATGGAAACAGGACGGAATTCACCCCTCCACTTT.

This clone has a single count. V gene TRBV5-1 combines with J gene TRBJ2-5; the D gene is possibly TRBD1 (5 bases). V gave up 4 bases and J gave up 4 bases, with 14 bases separating them. This CDR3 region has 14 residues. CDR1 is SGHRS and CDR2 is YFSETQ in the germline V gene. CDR3 DNA sequence: TGCGCCAGCAGCACAGGCCAGTTGGGAGAGACCCAGTACTTC. Encoded protein: CASSTGQLGETQYF.

V and J are TRBV5-4 and TRBJ2-6, with 10 bases matching TRBD1. From germline, CDR1 is SGHNT and CDR2 YYREEE (reference sequence). V lost 3 bases, J lost 0 bases, and 9 bases stayed unmatched. The CDR3 has 19 residues. Here the CDR3 DNA reads TGTGCCAGCAGCTACCCGCGGGACAGGGGTGGCTCTGGGGCCAACGTCCTGACTTTC. Translation: CASSYPRDRGGSGANVLTF.

The chain employs TRBV6-5 and TRBJ2-7; the match to TRBD1 covers 12 bases. The V and J ends lost 6 bases and 7 bases, in that order; junction bases with no gene match: 7. Germline lookup yields CDR1 MNHEY and CDR2 SVGAGI. The CDR3 spans 14 residues. The CDR3 coding sequence is TGTGCCAGCAGAGGGGACAGGGGGCGATGGGAGCAGTACTTC. It encodes CASRGDRGRWEQYF.

The chain links TRBV7-2 to TRBJ1-2, with D uncertain. CDR1 and CDR2 (germline): SGHTA, FQGNSA. The CDR3 has 13 residues. V dropped 5 bases and J dropped 6 bases, with 13 bases sitting between them. CDR3 in DNA: TGTGCCAGCAGCCTGACGGGGTCGAATGGCTACACCTTC. This translates into CASSLTGSNGYTF.

This chain uses TRBV3-1 (or the pseudogene TRBV3-2) with TRBJ2-1; 8 bases fit TRBD2. The CDR3 covers 14 residues. The junction had 3 bases not matched to a gene; V was cut back by 4 bases and J by 4 bases. CDR1 is LGHDT and CDR2 is YNNKEL in the germline V gene (reference sequence). This CDR3 reads CASSRTSGYNEQFF. Here the CDR3 DNA reads TGTGCCAGCAGCCGAACTAGCGGATACAATGAGCAGTTCTTC.

This sequence joins TRBV4-1 and TRBJ2-5, with D maybe TRBD1 (6 bases). The CDR3 is made up of 16 amino acids. The germline V gene encodes CDR1 MGHRA and CDR2 YSYEKL. With 1 base removed from V and 2 bases from J, the gap between germline ends came to 14 bases. In nucleotides, the CDR3 is TGCGCCAGCAGCCAAGTCCGAGGGGGATTGCAAGAGACCCAGTACTTC. Translation gives CASSQVRGGLQETQYF.

The CDR3 is CASSLQRAEAFF. DNA for the CDR3: TGTGCCAGCAGCCTTCAGAGGGCTGAAGCTTTCTTT. V is TRBV3-1 (or the pseudogene TRBV3-2) and J is TRBJ1-1; D is unresolved. The CDR3 consists of 12 residues. Germline V gene lookup returns CDR1 LGHDT and CDR2 YNNKEL (reference sequence). Trimming removed 4 bases at V and 6 bases at J, with 9 bases between.

In its sample, this clone was seen once. The chain joins TRBV4-1 to TRBJ1-5; 7 bases line up with TRBD1. The CDR3 sequence is 17 residues long. The germline CDR1 and CDR2 sequences are MGHRA and YSYEKL. J gave up 4 bases and V 5 bases, and 14 bases lay outside the gene matches. The CDR3 DNA is TGCGCCAGCAGCGGCCTCGGGGACAGCTATATAAATCAGCCCCAGCATTTT. Residues: CASSGLGDSYINQPQHF.

The J gene is TRBJ2-1, the V gene TRBV5-1, with D possibly TRBD2 on 5 matching bases. Trimming removed 4 bases at V and 3 bases at J, with 8 bases between. CDR1 is SGHRS and CDR2 is YFSETQ in the germline V gene. The CDR3 runs 13 residues. The CDR3 nucleotides are TGCGCCAGCAGCCCCCGGGACTACAATGAGCAGTTCTTC. This sequence encodes CASSPRDYNEQFF. Variable domain in full (rest from reference TRBV5-1 and TRBJ2-1): KAGVTQTPRYLIKTRGQQVTLSCSPISGHRSVSWYQQTPGQGLQFLFEYFSETQRNKGNFPGRFSGRQFSNSRSEMNVSTLELGDSALYLCASSPRDYNEQFFGPGTRLTVL.

V gene TRBV9 combines with J gene TRBJ1-2; D is uncertain. CDR3 length: 14 residues. CDR1 SGDLS and CDR2 YYNGEE come from the germline V gene. Trimming took off 3 bases at V and 7 bases at J, with 16 bases between the two ends. CDR3 sequence: CASSGETSTSGYTF. CDR3 nucleotides: TGTGCCAGCAGCGGAGAAACGAGTACGAGTGGCTACACCTTC.

The rearrangement joins TRBV7-9 to TRBJ1-1; 10 bases are shared with TRBD1. In germline, CDR1 is SEHNR, CDR2 FQNEAQ (reference sequence). The ends lost 5 bases at V and 3 bases at J; junction bases unmatched: 3. The CDR3 is made up of 14 amino acids. CDR3 nucleotide sequence: TGTGCCAGCAGCCCTGGGACAGGGGACACTGAAGCTTTCTTT. Its protein is CASSPGTGDTEAFF.

This clone has just one count. The chain joins TRBV28 to TRBJ1-5, with 8 bases matching TRBD1. There are 15 residues in the CDR3. Per germline, CDR1 MDHEN and CDR2 SYDVKM. After removal of 11 bases from V and 1 base from J, the junction contained 10 bases not matched to a gene. This CDR3 reads CAASGTGGSNQPQHF. The CDR3 DNA reads TGTGCCGCTTCCGGGACAGGAGGGAGCAATCAGCCCCAGCATTTT.

The gene calls are TRBV7-9 and TRBJ1-4; 8 bases line up with TRBD1. Per the germline V gene, CDR1 is SEHNR and CDR2 is FQNEAQ (reference sequence). The CDR3 is 14 amino acids. The junction had 9 bases not matched to a gene; V was cut back by 2 bases and J by 13 bases. The CDR3 loop is CASSLRQGAVRLFF. Here the CDR3 DNA reads TGTGCCAGCAGCTTACGTCAGGGGGCAGTGAGACTGTTTTTT.

V usage is TRBV3-1 (or the pseudogene TRBV3-2) and J usage is TRBJ1-6, with D possibly being TRBD1 (6 bases). Trimming left V 8 bases short and J 9 bases short, with 11 bases between. The CDR3 loop spans 12 amino acids. Germline V gene data show CDR1 as LGHDT and CDR2 as YNNKEL (reference sequence). CDR3: CASGGGGSPLHF. The CDR3 coding sequence is TGTGCCAGCGGAGGGGGGGGTTCACCCCTCCACTTT.

This chain uses TRBV12-5 with TRBJ1-1, with D tentatively TRBD1 (5 bases). V lost 3 bases and J lost 0, with 8 bases in between. Per germline, CDR1 LGHNT and CDR2 FRNRAP. The CDR3 contains 14 residues. CDR3 sequence reads: CASGFGGMNTEAFF. The DNA for the CDR3 is TGTGCTAGTGGTTTTGGGGGGATGAACACTGAAGCTTTCTTT.

V gene TRBV6-2 or TRBV6-3 combines with J gene TRBJ2-1; possibly TRBD2 for D (6 bases). This CDR3 region has 15 residues. V lost 6 bases to trimming and J lost 7 bases, with 19 bases between them. Germline V lookup: CDR1 MNHEY, CDR2 SVGEGT. DNA of the CDR3: TGTGCCAGCAGCTCGGACCTGGGGGGATATAATGAGCAGTTCTTC. The encoded protein is CASSSDLGGYNEQFF.

V and J are TRBV19 and TRBJ2-3, with 7 nucleotides matching TRBD2. Trimming took 7 bases from V and 4 from J; bases not matched to a gene: 5. Germline values: CDR1 LNHDA, CDR2 SQIVND (reference sequence). The CDR3 consists of 13 residues. For the CDR3, the DNA is TGTGCCAGTATGCGGGAGACGGCAGATACGCAGTATTTT. It specifies CASMRETADTQYF.